These 24 T cell receptor beta chains originate from one sample sequenced in a study of T cells in Graves' hyperthyroidism and ophthalmopathy. TCR beta CDR3 regions were amplified from RNA. The HTBI primer set was used in a first-round RT-PCR of the TCR CDR3. In TCRdb, the multiplex PCR reads were re-called with MiXCR into one record per CDR3 protein. The data contain hundreds of thousands of distinct CDR3 sequences, about a sixth of them seen just once; the ten biggest clones take up more than 25%. The sample was blood. The receptors shown here come from a woman under 30 with Graves' ophthalmopathy.

This clonotype was detected ten times or more. This CDR3 is CASSGTATDTQYF. DNA for the CDR3: TGTGCCAGCTCCGGGACAGCCACAGATACGCAGTATTTT. The chain is built from TRBV7-9 and TRBJ2-3; 7 bases align to TRBD1. Germline V CDR1 and CDR2: SEHNR, FQNEAQ (reference sequence). The junction had 4 bases not matched to a gene; V was cut back by 8 bases and J by 2 bases. The CDR3 is made up of 13 amino acids.

In this sample, this clonotype turned up many times. J is TRBJ2-1 and V is TRBV6-1, with D uncertain. Germline V gene data show CDR1 as MNHNS and CDR2 as SASEGT. The CDR3 extends over 15 amino acids. V was clipped by 4 bases and J by 0 bases, with 10 bases between them. Written as DNA, the CDR3 is TGTGCCAGCAGTGTAATAGCAGACTCCTACAATGAGCAGTTCTTC. Its translation is CASSVIADSYNEQFF.

This clonotype has a count of ten or more. This chain joins TRBV28 and TRBJ2-1; no clear D. Trimming left V 5 bases short and J 7 bases short, with 9 bases between. Germline CDR1 and CDR2: MDHEN and SYDVKM. CDR3 length: 12 residues. The CDR3 is CASSPSWNEQFF. The CDR3 DNA is TGTGCCAGCAGTCCCTCTTGGAATGAGCAGTTCTTC.

This clonotype was seen ten or more times. This chain links TRBV19 with TRBJ2-2; 7 bases map to TRBD1. This CDR3 has 17 residues. Germline CDR1 reads LNHDA; CDR2 reads SQIVND (reference sequence). The J segment lost 0 bases and the V segment lost 8 bases, leaving 12 bases of the junction unmatched. CDR3 bases: TGTGCCAGTTTCGACAGGGATCAGGGAGCGAACACCGGGGAGCTGTTTTTT. Protein sequence: CASFDRDQGANTGELFF.

This clonotype has ten or more counts. The chain has TRBV2 and TRBJ1-4, with D uncertain. CDR1 is SNHLY and CDR2 is FYNNEI in the germline V gene. Trimming stripped 6 bases from V and 2 bases from J, with 10 bases between. The CDR3 loop spans 14 amino acids. The CDR3 region has the DNA TGTGCCAGCAGATGGGAATTCACTAATGAAAAACTGTTTTTT. Translated: CASRWEFTNEKLFF.

The sample holds many counts of this clonotype. The chain uses TRBV7-9 and TRBJ2-3, with 7 bases that match TRBD2. CDR3 length: 15 amino acids. Losses at the gene ends were 5 bases for V and 2 bases for J; bases not matched to a gene: 7. CDR1 and CDR2 from the germline V gene are SEHNR and FQNEAQ (reference sequence). CDR3 DNA: TGTGCCAGCAGCCCCACCCAGCGGGACACAGATACGCAGTATTTT. It yields the protein CASSPTQRDTDTQYF.

The rearrangement links TRBV28 to TRBJ2-7, with TRBD1 matching over 11 bases. Germline V gene sequence: CDR1 MDHEN, CDR2 SYDVKM. The CDR3 consists of 16 residues. Trimming cost V 5 bases and J 4 bases; bases outside gene matches: 10. CDR3 protein: CASSPPGQGVGYEQYF. Written as DNA, the CDR3 is TGTGCCAGCAGTCCTCCGGGACAGGGGGTGGGGTACGAGCAGTACTTC.

The CDR3 region is CASYGTGLGVAGELFF. CDR3 DNA: TGCGCCAGTTACGGGACAGGGCTCGGCGTCGCCGGGGAGCTGTTTTTT. The rearrangement links TRBV5-1 to TRBJ2-2, with 9 bases identical to TRBD1. Germline V gene sequence: CDR1 SGHRS, CDR2 YFSETQ. The CDR3 contains 16 residues. Trimming took 8 bases from V and 6 from J; bases not matched to a gene: 14.

In this sample, this clonotype turned up many times. The chain couples TRBV5-1 to TRBJ1-1; a weak D match, TRBD1 (5 bases). Germline CDR1 is SGHRS and CDR2 is YFSETQ. The CDR3 totals 16 residues. Trimming cost V 0 bases and J 0 bases, with 12 bases left between them. CDR3 DNA sequence: TGCGCCAGCAGCTTGGTGGGGGGAGCAATGAACACTGAAGCTTTCTTT. Protein: CASSLVGGAMNTEAFF.

This clonotype was recorded at least ten times. The gene calls are TRBV3-1 and TRBJ1-1; TRBD1 aligns across 9 bases. The CDR3 loop spans 13 amino acids. V dropped 11 bases and J dropped 8; count of bases not matched to a gene: 12. Germline V gene sequence: CDR1 LGHDT, CDR2 YNNKEL (reference sequence). CDR3 amino acids: CASTTGTGREAFF. The CDR3 DNA sequence: TGTGCCTCAACTACCGGGACAGGGAGAGAAGCTTTCTTT.

This clonotype was seen ten or more times. This rearrangement joins TRBV6-1 to TRBJ1-6; 7 nucleotides line up with TRBD1. The CDR3 runs 17 residues. Germline loops: CDR1 MNHNS, CDR2 SASEGT. V lost 4 bases and J lost 10; bases outside the gene matches: 16. The CDR3 sequence is CASSGPTPEGAKSPLHF. In DNA form, the CDR3 reads TGTGCCAGCAGTGGCCCTACGCCCGAGGGGGCAAAATCACCCCTCCACTTT.

This clonotype was observed a handful of times. This rearrangement joins TRBV10-2 to TRBJ1-6; D is unclear. The CDR3 is 14 residues long. V was shortened by 2 bases and J by 7 bases, with 9 bases between the two germline ends. Germline V gene lookup returns CDR1 WSHSY and CDR2 SAAADI. This CDR3 reads CASSENRRNSPLHF. CDR3 bases: TGCGCCAGCAGTGAGAATAGGCGCAATTCACCCCTCCACTTT.

The chain links TRBV27 to TRBJ2-3, with 9 bases identical to TRBD2. The germline V gene has CDR1 MNHEY and CDR2 SMNVEV (reference sequence). CDR3 length: 20 residues. Losses at the gene ends were 5 bases for V and 1 base for J; bases not matched to a gene: 19. This CDR3 is CASSLEAPGVAGVRTDTQYF. The CDR3 DNA reads as TGTGCCAGCAGTCTAGAAGCCCCCGGGGTAGCGGGGGTCCGCACAGATACGCAGTATTTT.

This chain joins TRBV28 and TRBJ2-5, with 7 bases lining up with TRBD2. CDR1 is MDHEN and CDR2 is SYDVKM in the germline V gene. CDR3 length: 14 residues. J gave up 3 bases and V 4 bases, and 5 bases lay outside the gene matches. CDR3 nucleotides: TGTGCCAGCAGTTCTCTCCGGGGGGAAGAGACCCAGTACTTC. The encoded protein is CASSSLRGEETQYF.

This chain connects TRBV2 to TRBJ1-1; 11 bases are shared with TRBD1. Germline CDR1 is SNHLY and CDR2 is FYNNEI. With V trimmed by 7 bases and J by 1 base, 2 bases remained unmatched. There are 14 residues in the CDR3. CDR3 sequence (DNA): TGTGCCAGCATTGGGACAGGGGGGAACACTGAAGCTTTCTTT. This encodes CASIGTGGNTEAFF.

At least ten counts were recorded for this clonotype. The chain uses TRBV29-1 and TRBJ1-1; possibly TRBD1 for D (6 bases). Trimming shortened V by 4 bases and J by 6 bases, and 18 bases separated the two germline ends. The CDR3 extends over 14 amino acids. Germline CDR1 is SQVTM and CDR2 is ANQGSEA. CDR3 protein: CSVGEQGGFAEAFF. DNA of the CDR3: TGCAGCGTTGGGGAACAGGGTGGATTCGCTGAAGCTTTCTTT.

This clonotype was seen more than once but under ten times. The CDR3 loop reads CASRPLAGVSTDTQYF. The CDR3 DNA reads as TGTGCCAGCAGACCACTAGCGGGGGTTAGCACAGATACGCAGTATTTT. The chain links TRBV14 to TRBJ2-3; 11 bases map to TRBD2. The CDR3 has 16 residues. Trimming removed 6 bases from V and 0 bases from J; junction bases left unmatched: 5. Germline loops: CDR1 SGHDN, CDR2 FVKESK.

This clonotype was counted many times. The chain has TRBV11-2 and TRBJ1-4, with D unclear. The V end lost 4 bases, the J end lost 7 bases, and 16 bases lay between the germline ends. The germline CDR1 and CDR2 sequences are SGHAT and FQNNGV. The CDR3 is made up of 15 amino acids. The CDR3 here is CASSSSVGVGEKLFF. The CDR3 DNA reads TGTGCCAGCAGCTCCTCAGTAGGAGTCGGTGAAAAACTGTTTTTT.

This clonotype was seen ten or more times. The rearrangement joins TRBV28 to TRBJ1-4; 11 bases are shared with TRBD1. The trim removed 1 base at V and 7 bases at J, leaving 11 bases unmatched. There are 18 residues in the CDR3. CDR1 and CDR2 (germline): MDHEN, SYDVKM. The CDR3 sequence: CASSLLAGQGVLGEKLFF. The CDR3 region has the DNA TGTGCCAGCAGTTTATTAGCGGGACAGGGGGTTTTGGGTGAAAAACTGTTTTTT.

This clonotype has a count of ten or more. The chain uses TRBV20-1 and TRBJ1-1; D not resolved. The CDR3 has 14 amino acids. The V end was cut by 4 bases, the J end by 0 bases, with 12 bases between. CDR1 DFQATT and CDR2 SNEGSKA come from the germline V gene (reference sequence). The CDR3 DNA reads TGCAGTGCTAATTTACCCCAGATGAACACTGAAGCTTTCTTT. This translates into CSANLPQMNTEAFF.

This clonotype was seen at least ten times. CDR3 coding DNA: TGTGCCAGCAGGCGCCGGGACAGGGGATCGGGTCAGCCCCAGCATTTT. Amino acid sequence: CASRRRDRGSGQPQHF. The chain has TRBV28 and TRBJ1-5; 10 nucleotides align to TRBD1. Germline values: CDR1 MDHEN, CDR2 SYDVKM. The CDR3 totals 16 residues. V lost 6 bases, J lost 6 bases, and 11 bases stayed unmatched. Full variable domain (missing parts from reference TRBV28 and TRBJ1-5): DVKVTQSSRYLVKRTGEKVFLECVQDMDHENMFWYRQDPGLGLRLIYFSYDVKMKEKGDIPEGYSVSREKKERFSLILESASTNQTSMYLCASRRRDRGSGQPQHFGDGTRLSIL.

This clonotype has a count of ten or more. This chain uses TRBV18 with TRBJ2-5, with 7 bases aligning to TRBD1. The CDR3 is 16 amino acids. Germline loops: CDR1 KGHSH, CDR2 LQKENI. Trimming removed 6 bases from V and 1 base from J; junction bases left unmatched: 11. This CDR3 reads CASSPRQGDTQETQYF. CDR3 DNA: TGTGCCAGCTCCCCAAGACAGGGAGATACCCAAGAGACCCAGTACTTC.

This clonotype came up many times. The chain recombines TRBV28 with TRBJ2-7, with 10 bases lining up with TRBD2. The CDR3 sequence is 15 residues long. Per the germline V gene, CDR1 is MDHEN and CDR2 is SYDVKM. The V and J ends lost 5 bases and 1 base, in that order; junction bases with no gene match: 5. The CDR3 sequence is CASSAGTSASYEQYF. The CDR3 DNA reads as TGTGCCAGCAGTGCCGGGACTAGCGCTTCCTACGAGCAGTACTTC. The full variable domain, completed using reference TRBV28 and TRBJ2-7, is DVKVTQSSRYLVKRTGEKVFLECVQDMDHENMFWYRQDPGLGLRLIYFSYDVKMKEKGDIPEGYSVSREKKERFSLILESASTNQTSMYLCASSAGTSASYEQYFGPGTRLTVT.

This clonotype has a count of ten or more. The J gene is TRBJ1-1, the V gene TRBV28; D ambiguous. This CDR3 spans 15 amino acids. Trimming left V 2 bases short and J 1 base short, with 11 bases between. Germline V gene data show CDR1 as MDHEN and CDR2 as SYDVKM. The CDR3 bases are TGTGCCAGCAGTTTACCTACAGACGGGAACACTGAAGCTTTCTTT. It encodes CASSLPTDGNTEAFF.